The 12 T cell receptor beta chains below come from one sample, sequenced in a study of blood T cell repertoires in COVID-19 (dated by TCRdb to 2018 to 2021). Libraries were prepared through the immunoSEQ multiplex PCR assay. Not all clones reach the TCRdb copy of this immuneACCESS table, which keeps in-frame sequences only. Checked studies attribute under half of the gap to unresolved V genes and leave the rest unexplained. Here the sample has 50,000 or so clones; 77% occur a single time. Around 19% of the sample is in the top ten clones. Sample: peripheral blood. These receptors were taken from a human donor with active or convalescent COVID-19. The donor label of this sample is uncertain.

The rearrangement uses TRBV9 and TRBJ2-7; TRBD1 matches at 7 bases. The germline V gene encodes CDR1 SGDLS and CDR2 YYNGEE. The CDR3 covers 15 residues. V shed 2 bases, J shed 1 base, and the junction held 6 bases outside the gene matches. DNA for the CDR3: TGTGCCAGCAGCGTTCGACCGGGACAGTCCTACGAGCAGTACTTC. Translated, it gives CASSVRPGQSYEQYF.

The J gene is TRBJ2-3, the V gene TRBV28; D possibly corresponds to TRBD2 (6 bases). This CDR3 is built from 14 residues. Germline CDR1 and CDR2: MDHEN and SYDVKM. Trimming removed 8 bases at V and 1 base at J, with 13 bases between. CDR3 in amino acids: CASHEGGGTDTQYF. Written as DNA, the CDR3 is TGTGCCAGCCATGAGGGAGGCGGCACAGATACGCAGTATTTT.

The gene calls are TRBV6-1 and TRBJ2-2; D might be TRBD1 (5 bases). V gave up 1 base and J gave up 6 bases, with 12 bases separating them. The CDR3 consists of 15 residues. Germline-derived CDR1 and CDR2 are MNHNS and SASEGT. The CDR3 DNA reads as TGTGCCAGCAGTGAAGTAAGGGGTAGGCCCGGGGAGCTGTTTTTT. The encoded protein is CASSEVRGRPGELFF.

This chain joins TRBV27 and TRBJ1-6; 7 positions agree with TRBD1. This CDR3 spans 14 amino acids. Germline CDR1 reads MNHEY; CDR2 reads SMNVEV (reference sequence). With V trimmed by 3 bases and J by 9 bases, 5 bases remained unmatched. Here the CDR3 reads CASSFVGGSSPLHF. In DNA, the CDR3 is TGTGCCAGCAGTTTCGTAGGGGGCAGTTCACCCCTCCACTTT.

The chain recombines TRBV29-1 with TRBJ2-7; 7 bases fit TRBD1. The CDR3 contains 13 residues. Germline V gene data show CDR1 as SQVTM and CDR2 as ANQGSEA. J lost 2 bases, V lost 3 bases, and 4 bases had no gene match. The CDR3, as DNA: TGCAGCGTTGAGGGAACAGGGGCCTACGAGCAGTACTTC. Translated: CSVEGTGAYEQYF.

This chain links TRBV12-3 or TRBV12-4 with TRBJ1-2; D is uncertain. Trimming left V 3 bases short and J 10 bases short, with 9 bases between. The CDR3 loop spans 11 amino acids. CDR3 residues: CASSFLGDYTF. CDR3 bases: TGTGCCAGCAGTTTCCTGGGAGACTACACCTTC.

The rearrangement joins TRBV7-3 to TRBJ1-1; D ambiguous. Germline values: CDR1 SGHTA, CDR2 FQGTGA. Trimming stripped 5 bases from V and 4 bases from J, with 14 bases between. CDR3 size: 14 residues. The CDR3 DNA is TGTGCCAGCAGCCCGACTGGTGCTGGCACTGAAGCTTTCTTT. Translating gives CASSPTGAGTEAFF.

The gene calls are TRBV29-1 and TRBJ1-1; D not resolved. Trimming shortened V by 4 bases and J by 5 bases, and 11 bases separated the two germline ends. From germline, CDR1 is SQVTM and CDR2 ANQGSEA. This CDR3 contains 12 residues. CDR3 DNA sequence: TGCAGCGTTGTGGCAGACTTGACTGAAGCTTTCTTT. Amino acids: CSVVADLTEAFF.

The V and J genes are TRBV19 and TRBJ1-6; 8 bases line up with TRBD1. V dropped 5 bases and J dropped 7; count of bases not matched to a gene: 7. The length of the CDR3 is 15 residues. Germline V gene lookup returns CDR1 LNHDA and CDR2 SQIVND (reference sequence). As DNA, the CDR3 is TGTGCCAGTAGTCCCCAACAGGGGGACAATTCACCCCTCCACTTT. This codes for CASSPQQGDNSPLHF.

CDR3 sequence reads: CASSLTGSEAEAFF. For the CDR3, the DNA is TGTGCCAGCAGTTTAACGGGGTCTGAGGCTGAAGCTTTCTTT. This rearrangement joins TRBV28 to TRBJ1-1; unclear D gene. This CDR3 comprises 14 residues. Trimming cost V 2 bases and J 6 bases, with 13 bases left between them. Per germline, CDR1 MDHEN and CDR2 SYDVKM.

The V call is TRBV5-1, the J call TRBJ2-3, with a possible D match to TRBD2 (5 bases). The germline V gene encodes CDR1 SGHRS and CDR2 YFSETQ. The CDR3 sequence is 13 residues long. The V end was cut by 3 bases, the J end by 6 bases, with 11 bases between. CDR3 sequence (DNA): TGCGCCAGCAGCTCACTAGGTGGGGATACGCAGTATTTT. Its translation: CASSSLGGDTQYF.

The J gene is TRBJ1-2, the V gene TRBV28; TRBD1 matches 8 bases. Germline lookup yields CDR1 MDHEN and CDR2 SYDVKM. V was clipped by 5 bases and J by 4 bases; unmatched bases: 9. The CDR3 sequence is 15 residues long. The CDR3 DNA is TGTGCCAGCAGTCCCGGTCAGGGGGCAGTCTATGGCTACACCTTC. It encodes CASSPGQGAVYGYTF.